The following is a TCR beta chain sequence with its context. Its matching antigen is unknown. The junction had 22 bases not matched to a gene; V was cut back by 6 bases and J by 5 bases. Germline V CDR1 and CDR2: SNHLY, FYNNEI. The CDR3 is 20 amino acids. The PCR made use of 60 Vbeta and 13 Jbeta primers. The repertoire was sequenced with immunoSEQ multiplex PCR; TCRdb's copy has only in-frame clones and lacks some. In the table there are under 55,000 clones, approximately 72% of which are singletons. The data stem from a study of cytomegalovirus exposure and HLA in healthy donors. Study-wide findings and caveats: Later on, an analysis tied approximately 17,000 TCR beta sequences to HLA alleles at 0.05 false discovery rate. Roughly uniform depth of sequencing across donors was assumed in presence/absence analyses.

Specimen: PBMCs. This TCR was recovered from a woman in her 30s in good health and CMV-seronegative. V and J are TRBV2 and TRBJ2-5; 12 bases align to TRBD2. The CDR3 spells CASSYGGIGLAGTSGETQYF. CDR3 nucleotide sequence: TGTGCCAGCAGCTACGGCGGAATTGGACTAGCGGGAACGTCAGGGGAGACCCAGTACTTC.